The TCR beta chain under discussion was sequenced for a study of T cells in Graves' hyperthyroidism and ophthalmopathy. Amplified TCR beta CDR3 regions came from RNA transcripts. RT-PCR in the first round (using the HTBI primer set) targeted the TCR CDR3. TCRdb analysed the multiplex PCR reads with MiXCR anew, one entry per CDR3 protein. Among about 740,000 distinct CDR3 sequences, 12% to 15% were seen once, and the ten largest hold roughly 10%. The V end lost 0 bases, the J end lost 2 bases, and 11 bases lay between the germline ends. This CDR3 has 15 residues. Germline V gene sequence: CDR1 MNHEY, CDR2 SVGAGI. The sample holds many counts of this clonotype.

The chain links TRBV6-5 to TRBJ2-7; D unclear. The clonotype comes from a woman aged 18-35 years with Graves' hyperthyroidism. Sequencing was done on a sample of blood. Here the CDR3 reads CASSYSAANTYEQYF. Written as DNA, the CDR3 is TGTGCCAGCAGTTACTCGGCCGCGAATACCTACGAGCAGTACTTC.